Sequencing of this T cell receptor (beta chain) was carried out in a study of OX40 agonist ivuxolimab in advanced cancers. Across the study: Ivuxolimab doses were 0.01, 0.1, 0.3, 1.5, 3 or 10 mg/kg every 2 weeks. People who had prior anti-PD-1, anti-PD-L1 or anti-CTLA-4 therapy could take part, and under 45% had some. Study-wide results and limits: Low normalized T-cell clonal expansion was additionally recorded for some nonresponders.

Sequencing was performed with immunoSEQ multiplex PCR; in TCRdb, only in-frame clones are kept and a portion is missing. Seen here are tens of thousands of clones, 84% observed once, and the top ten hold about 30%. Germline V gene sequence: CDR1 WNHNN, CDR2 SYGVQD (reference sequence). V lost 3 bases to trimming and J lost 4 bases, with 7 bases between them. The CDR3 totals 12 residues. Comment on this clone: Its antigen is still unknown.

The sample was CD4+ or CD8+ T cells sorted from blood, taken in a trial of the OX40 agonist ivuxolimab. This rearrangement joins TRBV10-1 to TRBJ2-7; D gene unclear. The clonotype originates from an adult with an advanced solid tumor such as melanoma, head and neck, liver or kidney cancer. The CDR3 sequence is CASSELGYEQYF. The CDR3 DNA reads TGCGCCAGCAGTGAATTGGGTTACGAGCAGTACTTC.